This T cell receptor (beta chain) appears in the sequencing data of a study of cytomegalovirus exposure and HLA in healthy donors. This CDR3 contains 15 residues. Germline CDR1 SGHRS, CDR2 YFSETQ. V lost 0 bases and J lost 2, with 10 bases in between. All donors participated as healthy donors of bone marrow. The PCR was carried out with 60 Vbeta primers and 13 Jbeta primers. The assay was immunoSEQ multiplex PCR, and TCRdb's table has in-frame clones only and misses some. The sample lists 150,000 to 200,000 clones; roughly 80% were seen once. The chain links TRBV5-1 to TRBJ2-3; D call uncertain. Material for sequencing was PBMCs. The TCR comes from a male donor in good health and CMV-seropositive. CDR3 sequence (DNA): TGCGCCAGCAGCTTGGCCGAGCCACCCACAGATACGCAGTATTTT. Amino acids: CASSLAEPPTDTQYF.